This T cell receptor (beta chain) was profiled in a study of cytomegalovirus exposure and HLA in healthy donors. Across the whole study: Genetic ancestry analysis placed 75% to 85% of the 300 to 400 donors that were genotyped in the Caucasian-associated cluster. Study results and caveats: Data from an earlier analysis indicated that most TCR beta V segments were productive either about 87% or about 30% of the time. The study carried out a later analysis of TCR beta sequences. It associated approximately 15,000 of them with specific HLA alleles at a false discovery rate of 0.05.

Per the germline V gene, CDR1 is MNHEY and CDR2 is SMNVEV (reference sequence). V shed 5 bases and J 5 bases; nucleotides not matched to a gene: 8. The CDR3 is made up of 14 amino acids. PCR was performed using 60 Vbeta and 13 Jbeta primers. Original data processing: Roughly 9.9 million shared chains were among the roughly 80 million unique TCR beta chains that a later analysis counted. This table comes from immunoSEQ multiplex PCR, and its TCRdb copy is limited to in-frame clones, with some not included. Clonal size and the V and J genes are those of that table, whereas D and trimming came from the DNA. The repertoire has about 150,000 clones, less than 90% of them found once; the top ten carry more than 2%. With regard to this clone: What it recognizes is unknown.

V gene TRBV27 combines with J gene TRBJ2-7, with TRBD1 matching over 8 bases. The material sequenced was PBMCs. The receptor was isolated from a boy between 2 and 10 years old in good health and CMV-seronegative. The DNA for the CDR3 is TGTGCCAGCAGTAAAAGGACAGGGATCCACGAGCAGTACTTC. Amino acid sequence: CASSKRTGIHEQYF.